What follows is one TCR beta chain and its context. Its cognate antigen is unknown. These data are taken from a study of cytomegalovirus exposure and HLA in healthy donors. V shed 2 bases and J 2 bases; nucleotides not matched to a gene: 6. Germline lookup yields CDR1 SGHRS and CDR2 YFSETQ. This CDR3 has 16 amino acids. Study-wide results and limits: In a later analysis, across HLA loci, associated TCR counts were highest for DRB1, lowest for HLA-C.

The study ran its PCR with 60 Vbeta and 13 Jbeta primers. Some clones are missing from TCRdb's copy, which holds only in-frame ones; the method was immunoSEQ multiplex PCR. The data contain roughly 160,000 clones, roughly 80% of them seen just once; the ten biggest clones take up 3% to 4.5%. V is TRBV5-1 and J is TRBJ2-5, with TRBD2 matching 10 bases. The clonotype was recovered from a man aged 25 to 40 in good health and CMV-seropositive. Sequencing was carried out using PBMCs. DNA of the CDR3: TGCGCCAGCAGCTTAGTTGGTAGCGGGGGGCAAGAGACCCAGTACTTC. Translation: CASSLVGSGGQETQYF. Full variable domain (outside the CDR3, taken from reference TRBV5-1 and TRBJ2-5): KAGVTQTPRYLIKTRGQQVTLSCSPISGHRSVSWYQQTPGQGLQFLFEYFSETQRNKGNFPGRFSGRQFSNSRSEMNVSTLELGDSALYLCASSLVGSGGQETQYFGPGTRLLVL.